The entry below gives a single TCR beta chain sequence along with its context. This sample was taken from a study of cytomegalovirus exposure and HLA in healthy donors. Primers for the PCR totalled 60 Vbeta and 13 Jbeta. Here immunoSEQ multiplex PCR was the method, and the copy in TCRdb shows in-frame clones only, minus some. The sample has some 120,000 clones, 79% seen once. The V gene lost 0 bases and the J gene lost 2 bases, with 17 bases spanning the gap. Germline V gene lookup returns CDR1 SGDLS and CDR2 YYNGEE. CDR3 length equals 17 residues. The sequencing sample was made of PBMCs. The clonotype originates from a man aged 25-40 years in good health and CMV-seropositive. The chain uses TRBV9 and TRBJ1-2; tentative D call: TRBD1 (6 bases). Here the CDR3 DNA reads TGTGCCAGCAGCGTAGGCATCGGTGTGGGGACAAACTATGGCTACACCTTC. It encodes CASSVGIGVGTNYGYTF.